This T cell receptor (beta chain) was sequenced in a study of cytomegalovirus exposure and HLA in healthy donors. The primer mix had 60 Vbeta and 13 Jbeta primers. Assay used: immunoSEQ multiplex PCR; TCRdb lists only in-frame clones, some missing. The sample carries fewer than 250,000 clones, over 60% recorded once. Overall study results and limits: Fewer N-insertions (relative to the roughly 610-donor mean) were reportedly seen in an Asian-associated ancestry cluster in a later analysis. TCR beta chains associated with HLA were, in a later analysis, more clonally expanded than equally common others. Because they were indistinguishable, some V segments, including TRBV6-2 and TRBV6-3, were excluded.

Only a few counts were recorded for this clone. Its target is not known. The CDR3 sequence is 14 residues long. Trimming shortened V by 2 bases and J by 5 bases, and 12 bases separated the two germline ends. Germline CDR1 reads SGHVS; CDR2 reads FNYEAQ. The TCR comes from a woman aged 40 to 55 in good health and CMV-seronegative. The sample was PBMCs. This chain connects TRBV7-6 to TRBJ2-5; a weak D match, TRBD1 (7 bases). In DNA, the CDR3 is TGTGCCAGCAGCTTAATACAGGGGAGGGAGACCCAGTACTTC. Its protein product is CASSLIQGRETQYF.